Below, 26 T cell receptor beta chains from the same sample are listed, as sequenced in a study of cytomegalovirus exposure and HLA in healthy donors. Primers: 60 Vbeta forward and 13 Jbeta reverse. This table comes from immunoSEQ multiplex PCR, and its TCRdb copy is limited to in-frame clones, with some not included. Among about 130,000 clones listed, 80% were seen once. Sequencing was carried out using PBMCs. All receptors come from a woman aged 40 to 50 in good health and CMV-seronegative.

The chain couples TRBV19 to TRBJ1-1; possibly TRBD1 for D (5 bases). Trimming took 3 bases from V and 6 from J, leaving 14 bases between them. Germline CDR1 reads LNHDA; CDR2 reads SQIVND (reference sequence). This CDR3 has 14 amino acids. The CDR3 sequence: CASSIQGREAEAFF. CDR3 coding DNA: TGTGCCAGTAGTATTCAAGGCAGGGAGGCTGAAGCTTTCTTT.

This chain joins TRBV21-1 and TRBJ2-7; whether TRBD2, the table's D call, matches the DNA was not checked. TRBV21-1 is given as a pseudogene. The CDR3 totals 17 residues. CDR3 in amino acids: CASSHGNLAGRAYEQYF. The CDR3 DNA is TGTGCCAGCAGCCACGGTAACCTAGCGGGAAGGGCCTACGAGCAGTACTTC.

J is TRBJ2-3 and V is TRBV5-1; 11 positions match TRBD1. J lost 6 bases, V lost 2 bases, and 8 bases had no gene match. Per the germline V gene, CDR1 is SGHRS and CDR2 is YFSETQ. The CDR3 spans 16 residues. The CDR3 region is CASSFPGQGALDTQYF. The CDR3 nucleotides are TGCGCCAGCAGCTTCCCCGGACAGGGGGCCTTGGATACGCAGTATTTT.

The chain is built from TRBV27 and TRBJ1-3; 8 bases are shared with TRBD1. The trim removed 11 bases at V and 0 bases at J, leaving 6 bases unmatched. Per germline, CDR1 MNHEY and CDR2 SMNVEV (reference sequence). The CDR3 has 14 amino acids. The CDR3 DNA sequence: TGTGCCTCGCGACAGGGGAGCTCTGGAAACACCATATATTTT. It is translated as CASRQGSSGNTIYF.

The chain uses TRBV28 and TRBJ1-3; a weak D match, TRBD1 (5 bases). This CDR3 has 15 residues. The V gene lost 2 bases and the J gene lost 0 bases, with 8 bases spanning the gap. The germline V gene encodes CDR1 MDHEN and CDR2 SYDVKM. The CDR3 region has the DNA TGTGCCAGCAGTTTAGACAGTAGCTCTGGAAACACCATATATTTT. It translates to CASSLDSSSGNTIYF.

This clone was seen a single time. The gene calls are TRBV27 and TRBJ1-5; perhaps TRBD1 as D (6 bases). CDR3 length: 15 amino acids. The germline CDR1 and CDR2 sequences are MNHEY and SMNVEV (reference sequence). Trimming removed 3 bases from V and 6 bases from J, with 15 bases in between. CDR3 bases: TGTGCCAGCAGTTTTATCGCCGGGGGGGCTCAGCCCCAGCATTTT. Amino acid sequence: CASSFIAGGAQPQHF.

This chain links TRBV5-1 with TRBJ2-2, with TRBD1 matching over 10 bases. Germline CDR1 SGHRS, CDR2 YFSETQ. The CDR3 runs 15 residues. The J segment lost 4 bases and the V segment lost 4 bases, leaving 4 bases of the junction unmatched. The CDR3 DNA reads as TGCGCCAGCAGCCCCGACAGGGGGCCCACCGGGGAGCTGTTTTTT. Its protein product is CASSPDRGPTGELFF. Complete variable domain (other parts from reference TRBV5-1 and TRBJ2-2): KAGVTQTPRYLIKTRGQQVTLSCSPISGHRSVSWYQQTPGQGLQFLFEYFSETQRNKGNFPGRFSGRQFSNSRSEMNVSTLELGDSALYLCASSPDRGPTGELFFGEGSRLTVL.

The chain recombines TRBV5-4 with TRBJ2-7, with 11 bases identical to TRBD1. V lost 0 bases to trimming and J lost 4 bases; unmatched junction nucleotides: 3. The germline gives CDR1 SGHNT, CDR2 YYREEE (reference sequence). This CDR3 is built from 15 residues. CDR3 bases: TGTGCCAGCAGCTTGGACGGGACAGGGGGGTACGAGCAGTACTTC. Protein product: CASSLDGTGGYEQYF.

This clone has just one count. This sequence joins TRBV7-2 and TRBJ2-2; D is possibly TRBD1 (6 bases). Germline-derived CDR1 and CDR2 are SGHTA and FQGNSA. The CDR3 is made up of 14 amino acids. Between the trimmed V and J ends, which lost 5 bases and 4 bases, there was a span of 11 bases. CDR3 sequence: CASSTGTFTGELFF. The CDR3 nucleotides read TGTGCCAGCAGCACCGGGACATTCACCGGGGAGCTGTTTTTT.

The chain is built from TRBV7-3 and TRBJ2-1; a weak D match, TRBD2 (6 bases). The CDR3 sequence is 15 residues long. Trimming shortened V by 4 bases and J by 4 bases, and 14 bases separated the two germline ends. The germline V gene has CDR1 SGHTA and CDR2 FQGTGA. Written as DNA, the CDR3 is TGTGCCAGCAGCTATAATAGCGGCAATTACAATGAGCAGTTCTTC. Protein product: CASSYNSGNYNEQFF. The full variable domain, rest sourced from reference TRBV7-3 and TRBJ2-1, is GAGVSQTPSNKVTEKGKYVELRCDPISGHTALYWYRQSLGQGPEFLIYFQGTGAADDSGLPNDRFFAVRPEGSVSTLKIQRTERGDSAVYLCASSYNSGNYNEQFFGPGTRLTVL.

The chain couples TRBV5-1 to TRBJ2-3, with 8 bases fitting TRBD1. The CDR3 has 14 amino acids. J gave up 3 bases and V 7 bases, and 7 bases lay outside the gene matches. Germline-derived CDR1 and CDR2 are SGHRS and YFSETQ. This CDR3 is CASQDRVGTDTQYF. CDR3 sequence (DNA): TGCGCCAGCCAGGACAGGGTGGGGACAGATACGCAGTATTTT. The complete variable domain, with remaining parts taken from reference TRBV5-1 and TRBJ2-3, reads KAGVTQTPRYLIKTRGQQVTLSCSPISGHRSVSWYQQTPGQGLQFLFEYFSETQRNKGNFPGRFSGRQFSNSRSEMNVSTLELGDSALYLCASQDRVGTDTQYFGPGTRLTVL.

For the CDR3, the DNA is TGTGCCAGCAGTGAAGGGGCCCTGGGCACTGAAGCTTTCTTT. Translated: CASSEGALGTEAFF. This chain links TRBV2 with TRBJ1-1; D remains ambiguous. CDR1 and CDR2 (germline): SNHLY, FYNNEI. The CDR3 covers 14 residues. V was cut by 1 base and J by 4 bases, with 10 bases left in between.

This CDR3 is CAAWEGTEAFF. The DNA for the CDR3 is TGTGCCGCTTGGGAGGGCACTGAAGCTTTCTTT. J is TRBJ1-1 and V is TRBV7-9; D not resolved. This CDR3 has 11 amino acids. Germline values: CDR1 SEHNR, CDR2 FQNEAQ (reference sequence). The ends were cut back, 11 bases at V and 4 bases at J, with 11 bases in the middle. The full variable domain, rest sourced from reference TRBV7-9 and TRBJ1-1, is DTGVSQNPRHKITKRGQNVTFRCDPISEHNRLYWYRQTLGQGPEFLTYFQNEAQLEKSRLLSDRFSAERPKGSFSTLEIQRTEQGDSAMYLCAAWEGTEAFFGQGTRLTVV.

Written as DNA, the CDR3 is TGTGCCAGCAGCCAAGATCTAGGAACCAACACCGGGGAGCTGTTTTTT. This codes for CASSQDLGTNTGELFF. The V and J genes are TRBV4-2 and TRBJ2-2; no clear D. The CDR3 is made up of 16 amino acids. With 0 bases removed from V and 2 bases from J, the gap between germline ends came to 10 bases. In germline, CDR1 is LGHNA, CDR2 YNFKEQ.

The CDR3 is CSVELESPGEKLFF. Written as DNA, the CDR3 is TGCAGCGTTGAGTTAGAGTCCCCTGGTGAAAAACTGTTTTTT. The chain employs TRBV29-1 and TRBJ1-4, with no clear D. Germline V lookup: CDR1 SQVTM, CDR2 ANQGSEA. The V and J ends lost 3 bases and 7 bases respectively, with 15 bases between them. CDR3 size: 14 residues.

The genes are TRBV6-5 and TRBJ2-1; 16 bases fit TRBD2. V shed 8 bases, J shed 12 bases, and the junction held 10 bases outside the gene matches. The CDR3 is 15 residues long. Germline V gene sequence: CDR1 MNHEY, CDR2 SVGAGI. CDR3: CASGLPGLAGGAQFF. The CDR3 DNA follows: TGTGCCAGCGGGCTCCCGGGACTAGCGGGAGGGGCGCAGTTCTTC.

This sequence joins TRBV14 and TRBJ2-7; tentative D call: TRBD2 (7 bases). Germline values: CDR1 SGHDN, CDR2 FVKESK. This CDR3 spans 13 amino acids. The V end lost 6 bases, the J end lost 6 bases, and 15 bases lay between the germline ends. The CDR3 here is CASRRGGAGEQYF. CDR3 sequence (DNA): TGTGCCAGCAGGAGGGGGGGGGCTGGCGAGCAGTACTTC.

The chain uses TRBV28 and TRBJ1-3; D gene unclear. Germline V CDR1 and CDR2: MDHEN, SYDVKM. V lost 6 bases to trimming and J lost 7 bases, with 7 bases between them. CDR3 size: 11 residues. The CDR3 spells CASSSLNTIYF. CDR3 coding DNA: TGTGCCAGCAGCTCTTTGAACACCATATATTTT.

This chain links TRBV4-2 with TRBJ2-2; 11 bases agree with TRBD1. Per germline, CDR1 LGHNA and CDR2 YNFKEQ. This CDR3 has 19 amino acids. The V segment lost 4 bases and the J segment 6 bases; nucleotides outside the gene matches: 16. CDR3 in amino acids: CASSPGQGAALKPSGELFF. CDR3 in DNA: TGTGCCAGCAGCCCTGGACAGGGGGCGGCTCTCAAACCGTCCGGGGAGCTGTTTTTT.

J is TRBJ1-2 and V is TRBV10-3, with D perhaps TRBD1 (6 bases). CDR1 and CDR2 (germline): ENHRY, SYGVKD. V was cut by 2 bases and J by 2 bases, with 9 bases left in between. The CDR3 totals 14 residues. CDR3 sequence: CAISEGQTNYGYTF. In DNA form, the CDR3 reads TGTGCCATCAGTGAGGGACAGACGAACTATGGCTACACCTTC.

CDR3 region: CASSLSYEQYF. DNA for the CDR3: TGTGCCAGCAGCCTGTCCTACGAGCAGTACTTC. The chain uses TRBV7-9 and TRBJ2-7; D remains ambiguous. Between the trimmed V and J ends, which lost 5 bases and 1 base, there was a span of 3 bases. The CDR3 has 11 residues. The V gene's germline CDR1 is SEHNR and CDR2 FQNEAQ (reference sequence).

This chain connects TRBV9 to TRBJ1-5; maybe TRBD1 (6 bases). Germline V gene sequence: CDR1 SGDLS, CDR2 YYNGEE. V was shortened by 1 base and J by 6 bases, with 11 bases between the two germline ends. This CDR3 is built from 14 residues. The CDR3 reads CASSVHREGQPQHF. DNA of the CDR3: TGTGCCAGCAGCGTACACAGGGAGGGTCAGCCCCAGCATTTT.

V usage is TRBV7-6 and J usage is TRBJ2-7, with 9 bases identical to TRBD1. In germline, CDR1 is SGHVS, CDR2 FNYEAQ. V was clipped by 4 bases and J by 0 bases; unmatched bases: 4. The CDR3 covers 15 residues. The CDR3 sequence: CASSSGTGFSYEQYF. The CDR3 nucleotides are TGTGCCAGCAGCTCCGGGACAGGGTTCTCCTACGAGCAGTACTTC.

The gene calls are TRBV5-1 and TRBJ2-1; TRBD1 matches at 7 bases. Germline CDR1 and CDR2: SGHRS and YFSETQ. The J segment lost 5 bases and the V segment lost 1 base, leaving 15 bases of the junction unmatched. CDR3 length: 18 residues. The CDR3 coding sequence is TGCGCCAGCAGCTTGCGGGTTCCCCCGGGACAGAGGAACAATGAGCAGTTCTTC. This translates into CASSLRVPPGQRNNEQFF. Complete variable domain (other parts from reference TRBV5-1 and TRBJ2-1): KAGVTQTPRYLIKTRGQQVTLSCSPISGHRSVSWYQQTPGQGLQFLFEYFSETQRNKGNFPGRFSGRQFSNSRSEMNVSTLELGDSALYLCASSLRVPPGQRNNEQFFGPGTRLTVL.

The V call is TRBV14, the J call TRBJ2-7; D possibly corresponds to TRBD2 (6 bases). The germline V gene has CDR1 SGHDN and CDR2 FVKESK. Trimming removed 3 bases from V and 3 bases from J, with 21 bases in between. The CDR3 runs to 17 residues. The CDR3 sequence: CASSHLWVSGLIYEQYF. The CDR3 nucleotides read TGTGCCAGCAGCCATCTGTGGGTAAGCGGGCTGATCTACGAGCAGTACTTC.

This clone was observed a few times. The chain joins TRBV4-3 to TRBJ1-2, with D hard to call. The CDR3 consists of 14 residues. The germline gives CDR1 LGHNA, CDR2 YSLEER. V shed 1 base and J shed 7 bases, with 13 bases lying between them. The CDR3 DNA sequence: TGCGCCAGCAGCCAAGTTATCGAGGCGCCTGGCTACACCTTC. It specifies CASSQVIEAPGYTF.